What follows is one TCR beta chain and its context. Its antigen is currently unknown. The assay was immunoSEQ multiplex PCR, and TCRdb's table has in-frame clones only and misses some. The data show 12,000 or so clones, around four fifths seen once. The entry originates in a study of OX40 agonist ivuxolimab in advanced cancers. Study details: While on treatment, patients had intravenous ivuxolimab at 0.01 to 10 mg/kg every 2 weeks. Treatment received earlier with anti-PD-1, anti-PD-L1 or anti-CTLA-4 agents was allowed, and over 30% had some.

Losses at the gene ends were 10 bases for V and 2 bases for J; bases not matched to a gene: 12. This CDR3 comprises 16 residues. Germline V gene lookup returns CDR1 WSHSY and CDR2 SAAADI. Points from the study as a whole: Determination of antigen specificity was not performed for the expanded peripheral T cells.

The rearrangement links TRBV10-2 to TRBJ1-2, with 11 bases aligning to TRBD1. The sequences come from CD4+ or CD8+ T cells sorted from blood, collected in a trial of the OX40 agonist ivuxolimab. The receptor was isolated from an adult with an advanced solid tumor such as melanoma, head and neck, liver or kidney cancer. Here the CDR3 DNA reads TGCGCCATCTTGGGGGGACAGGGGGATTCGAACTATGGCTACACCTTC. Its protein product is CAILGGQGDSNYGYTF.